This TCR beta chain was obtained from a study of control samples from healthy donors and cancer patients. Method: immunoSEQ multiplex PCR; TCRdb's copy keeps in-frame clones and lacks some. The table records some 150,000 clones, around 92% of them present only once. V shed 3 bases and J shed 15 bases, with 12 bases lying between them. Germline CDR1 reads MDHEN; CDR2 reads SYDVKM. The CDR3 is 12 amino acids. J is TRBJ1-6 and V is TRBV28; possibly TRBD1 for D (5 bases). The clonotype originates from a woman younger than 45 in good health. Sequencing used blood. The CDR3 loop is CASSLGRFHLHF. The CDR3 DNA reads as TGTGCCAGCAGTTTGGGACGTTTCCACCTCCACTTT.